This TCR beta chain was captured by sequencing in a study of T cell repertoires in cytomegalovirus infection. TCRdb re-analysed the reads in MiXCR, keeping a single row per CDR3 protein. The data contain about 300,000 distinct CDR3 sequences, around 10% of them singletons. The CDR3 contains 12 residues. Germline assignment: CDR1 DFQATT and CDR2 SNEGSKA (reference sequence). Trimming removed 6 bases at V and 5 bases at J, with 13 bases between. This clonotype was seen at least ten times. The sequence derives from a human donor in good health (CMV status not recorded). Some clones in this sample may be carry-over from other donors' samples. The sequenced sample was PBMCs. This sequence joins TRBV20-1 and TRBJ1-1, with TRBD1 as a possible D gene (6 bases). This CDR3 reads CSASSQGTEAFF. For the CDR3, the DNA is TGCAGTGCCAGCTCCCAGGGGACTGAAGCTTTCTTT.